These 25 T cell receptor beta chains were all obtained from the same sample, sequenced in a study of cytomegalovirus exposure and HLA in healthy donors (dated by TCRdb to the late 2010s). The library relied on the immunoSEQ multiplex PCR assay. The multiplex PCR relied on a mix of 60 forward primers for TCR Vbeta segments and 13 reverse primers for TCR Jbeta segments. The table comes from immuneACCESS by way of TCRdb, which keeps in-frame sequences with V and J called. Part of the clones is missing from these tables; in studies checked, under half for an unresolved V gene and the rest for unknown reasons. The sample profile shows some 130,000 clones; about four fifths of them were found once. 1% to 1.5% of the sample is taken by the ten largest. The sequenced sample was PBMCs. These receptors were collected from a male donor in good health and CMV-seropositive.

The CDR3, as DNA: TGTGCCAGCAGCTTAGGGGTTTCTGGCGGTGAGCAGTTCTTC. Translating gives CASSLGVSGGEQFF. The chain has TRBV7-2 and TRBJ2-1, with no clear D. Germline V gene lookup returns CDR1 SGHTA and CDR2 FQGNSA. Between the trimmed V and J ends, which lost 1 base and 9 bases, there was a span of 13 bases. This CDR3 is built from 14 residues. Full variable domain (remainder filled in from reference TRBV7-2 and TRBJ2-1): GAGVSQSPSNKVTEKGKDVELRCDPISGHTALYWYRQSLGQGLEFLIYFQGNSAPDKSGLPSDRFSAERTGGSVSTLTIQRTQQEDSAVYLCASSLGVSGGEQFFGPGTRLTVL.

The chain combines TRBV7-9 with TRBJ2-7; 8 positions match TRBD2. This CDR3 has 14 amino acids. The germline V gene encodes CDR1 SEHNR and CDR2 FQNEAQ (reference sequence). The trim removed 1 base at V and 2 bases at J, leaving 1 base unmatched. CDR3 nucleotides: TGTGCCAGCAGCTTAGTCGGGAGGGCCTACGAGCAGTACTTC. It is translated as CASSLVGRAYEQYF. The variable domain in full, completed from reference TRBV7-9 and TRBJ2-7, reads DTGVSQNPRHKITKRGQNVTFRCDPISEHNRLYWYRQTLGQGPEFLTYFQNEAQLEKSRLLSDRFSAERPKGSFSTLEIQRTEQGDSAMYLCASSLVGRAYEQYFGPGTRLTVT.

V usage is TRBV7-3 and J usage is TRBJ2-7, with 9 bases matching TRBD1. V dropped 3 bases and J dropped 3; count of bases not matched to a gene: 6. The CDR3 is 15 amino acids. Per germline, CDR1 SGHTA and CDR2 FQGTGA. CDR3 in amino acids: CASSFTGTGNYEQYF. CDR3 nucleotides: TGTGCCAGCAGCTTTACCGGGACAGGGAACTACGAGCAGTACTTC.

V usage is TRBV7-2 and J usage is TRBJ1-1, with D perhaps matching TRBD1 (5 bases). V lost 1 base and J 5 bases, leaving 14 bases between the germline ends. CDR1 and CDR2 from the germline V gene are SGHTA and FQGNSA. The CDR3 length is 15 residues. The CDR3 region is CASSLVPGGETEAFF. The CDR3 DNA is TGTGCCAGCAGCTTAGTTCCCGGGGGTGAGACTGAAGCTTTCTTT.

The J gene is TRBJ2-7, the V gene TRBV4-2; possibly TRBD1 for D (5 bases). V dropped 5 bases and J dropped 4 bases, with 15 bases sitting between them. The germline V gene has CDR1 LGHNA and CDR2 YNFKEQ. The CDR3 length is 14 residues. This chain's CDR3 is CASSIDRQGYEQYF. CDR3 bases: TGTGCCAGCAGCATAGATCGTCAGGGTTACGAGCAGTACTTC.

The chain carries TRBV5-1 and TRBJ2-1; 12 nucleotides agree with TRBD1. CDR1 is SGHRS, CDR2 YFSETQ, per germline. This CDR3 region has 20 residues. The J segment lost 1 base and the V segment lost 1 base, leaving 12 bases of the junction unmatched. Here the CDR3 DNA reads TGCGCCAGCAGCTTGTCATCCCGGGACAGGGGGCTCGAGTCCTACAATGAGCAGTTCTTC. This translates into CASSLSSRDRGLESYNEQFF.

This clone was observed once. The rearrangement uses TRBV10-3 and TRBJ2-1, with 11 positions matching TRBD2. The V and J ends lost 2 bases and 5 bases, in that order; junction bases with no gene match: 2. Germline V gives CDR1 ENHRY, CDR2 SYGVKD. The CDR3 spans 15 residues. As DNA, the CDR3 is TGTGCCATCAGTGAGAGGGGACTAGCGGACAATGAGCAGTTCTTC. Protein product: CAISERGLADNEQFF.

The J gene is TRBJ2-1, the V gene TRBV5-1, with TRBD1 identical over 7 bases. The germline V gene has CDR1 SGHRS and CDR2 YFSETQ. The ends lost 3 bases at V and 9 bases at J; junction bases unmatched: 9. This CDR3 is 14 amino acids long. DNA for the CDR3: TGCGCCAGCAGCTCCCGGACAGGTTGGGTTGAGCAGTTCTTC. It codes for CASSSRTGWVEQFF.

The chain recombines TRBV25-1 with TRBJ2-5; 9 bases are shared with TRBD1. CDR3 length equals 16 residues. J was trimmed by 4 bases and V by 4 bases; bases with no gene match: 10. Germline CDR1 is MGHDK and CDR2 is SYGVNS. CDR3 loop: CASSAGDRAYGETQYF. The CDR3 bases are TGTGCCAGCAGTGCCGGGGACAGGGCCTACGGAGAGACCCAGTACTTC.

This chain links TRBV7-9 with TRBJ2-7; TRBD2 aligns across 7 bases. V trimming: 11 bases; J trimming: 3 bases; junction bases outside the gene matches: 7. CDR3 length: 12 residues. Germline CDR1 is SEHNR and CDR2 is FQNEAQ (reference sequence). As DNA, the CDR3 is TGTGCCGGGGGAGGGGCTAGCTACGAGCAGTACTTC. Translating it yields CAGGGASYEQYF.

This sequence joins TRBV14 and TRBJ2-7, with 11 bases fitting TRBD2. Germline CDR1 reads SGHDN; CDR2 reads FVKESK. This CDR3 is built from 15 residues. Germline trimming cut 6 bases from V and 0 bases from J; bases unmatched to any gene: 4. The CDR3 here is CASRPSGRPSYEQYF. DNA of the CDR3: TGTGCCAGCAGACCTAGCGGGAGGCCCTCCTACGAGCAGTACTTC.

The gene calls are TRBV7-2 and TRBJ2-1, with TRBD1 identical over 7 bases. This CDR3 comprises 15 residues. Looked up from germline, CDR1 is SGHTA and CDR2 is FQGNSA. J was trimmed by 0 bases and V by 6 bases; bases with no gene match: 5. This chain's CDR3 is CASRDRASSYNEQFF. In nucleotides, the CDR3 is TGTGCCAGCAGAGACAGGGCAAGCTCCTACAATGAGCAGTTCTTC.

This clone has just a few counts. The CDR3 bases are TGTGCCAGCAGCTTAGGAGGTAATCCCTACGAGCAGTACTTC. Its protein product is CASSLGGNPYEQYF. The chain recombines TRBV11-2 with TRBJ2-7; D call uncertain. The V end lost 1 base, the J end lost 2 bases, and 9 bases lay between the germline ends. The CDR3 runs to 14 residues. The germline gives CDR1 SGHAT, CDR2 FQNNGV. Together with reference TRBV11-2 and TRBJ2-7, the CDR3 gives the full variable domain: EAGVAQSPRYKIIEKRQSVAFWCNPISGHATLYWYQQILGQGPKLLIQFQNNGVVDDSQLPKDRFSAERLKGVDSTLKIQPAKLEDSAVYLCASSLGGNPYEQYFGPGTRLTVT.

V is TRBV4-1 and J is TRBJ1-6, with D perhaps TRBD1 (6 bases). The CDR3 runs to 15 residues. The V gene lost 0 bases and the J gene lost 10 bases, with 13 bases spanning the gap. Looked up from germline, CDR1 is MGHRA and CDR2 is YSYEKL. The CDR3 loop reads CASSQEGRTASPLHF. CDR3 DNA sequence: TGCGCCAGCAGCCAAGAGGGCCGGACAGCCTCACCCCTCCACTTT.

The chain employs TRBV5-6 and TRBJ2-3, with 7 positions matching TRBD2. Germline V lookup: CDR1 SGHDT, CDR2 YYEEEE. V lost 1 base to trimming and J lost 2 bases; unmatched junction nucleotides: 7. There are 16 residues in the CDR3. Written as DNA, the CDR3 is TGTGCCAGCAGCTTGCTAACGGGGGGTCTCACAGATACGCAGTATTTT. This gives the protein CASSLLTGGLTDTQYF.

The chain is built from TRBV28 and TRBJ2-2, with 10 positions matching TRBD2. Trimming at V came to 3 bases and at J to 1 base, leaving 11 bases not matched to a gene. The CDR3 extends over 19 amino acids. Germline V CDR1 and CDR2: MDHEN, SYDVKM. CDR3 residues: CASSLPPGLAMGNTGELFF. DNA of the CDR3: TGTGCCAGCAGTTTGCCGCCGGGACTAGCGATGGGGAACACCGGGGAGCTGTTTTTT.

The rearrangement joins TRBV9 to TRBJ2-3; TRBD1 matches at 7 bases. This CDR3 is 16 amino acids long. From germline, CDR1 is SGDLS and CDR2 YYNGEE. Unmatched junction bases numbered 9, after V lost 2 bases and J lost 3 bases. CDR3 in amino acids: CASSVVGQGVTDTQYF. The DNA for the CDR3 is TGTGCCAGCAGCGTGGTCGGGCAGGGGGTAACAGATACGCAGTATTTT.

There are a few counts of this clone. This chain links TRBV19 with TRBJ2-1; 7 bases are a match to TRBD1. The CDR3 is 14 residues long. Germline V gene sequence: CDR1 LNHDA, CDR2 SQIVND (reference sequence). V trimming: 1 base; J trimming: 8 bases; junction bases outside the gene matches: 5. This CDR3 reads CASSIGEGGHEQFF. The CDR3 nucleotides read TGTGCCAGTAGTATAGGAGAAGGGGGCCATGAGCAGTTCTTC.

The chain uses TRBV7-6 and TRBJ1-2, with 7 bases fitting TRBD1. The CDR3 sequence is 13 residues long. Germline lookup yields CDR1 SGHVS and CDR2 FNYEAQ. J gave up 6 bases and V 5 bases, and 6 bases lay outside the gene matches. The CDR3 loop is CASSINDRDGYTF. CDR3 coding DNA: TGTGCCAGCAGCATAAACGACAGGGATGGCTACACCTTC. The whole variable domain, remainder taken from reference TRBV7-6 and TRBJ1-2, is GAGVSQSPRYKVTKRGQDVALRCDPISGHVSLYWYRQALGQGPEFLTYFNYEAQQDKSGLPNDRFSAERPEGSISTLTIQRTEQRDSAMYRCASSINDRDGYTFGSGTRLTVV.

The chain couples TRBV2 to TRBJ2-7, with 7 nucleotides matching TRBD2. CDR1 SNHLY and CDR2 FYNNEI come from the germline V gene. CDR3 size: 14 residues. V was pared by 7 bases and J by 0 bases, with 6 bases of the junction left unmatched. CDR3 amino acids: CASKRGGSSYEQYF. CDR3 DNA sequence: TGTGCCAGCAAGAGAGGCGGGAGCTCCTACGAGCAGTACTTC.

The chain carries TRBV6-6 and TRBJ1-3; unclear D gene. Germline CDR1 is MNHNY and CDR2 is SVGAGI (reference sequence). The CDR3 extends over 13 amino acids. Trimming stripped 0 bases from V and 2 bases from J, with 2 bases between. The CDR3 loop reads CASSYSTGNTIYF. The CDR3 region has the DNA TGTGCCAGCAGTTACTCCACTGGAAACACCATATATTTT.

V usage is TRBV5-6 and J usage is TRBJ2-3, with D unresolved. CDR3 size: 14 residues. V shed 0 bases and J shed 4 bases, with 9 bases lying between them. Looked up from germline, CDR1 is SGHDT and CDR2 is YYEEEE. The CDR3 coding sequence is TGTGCCAGCAGCTTGGGGCAGGCCCCAGATACGCAGTATTTT. Translation gives CASSLGQAPDTQYF.

The chain has TRBV19 and TRBJ1-1, with D possibly TRBD1 on 5 matching bases. The CDR3 loop spans 18 amino acids. Germline V gives CDR1 LNHDA, CDR2 SQIVND (reference sequence). Trimming took off 4 bases at V and 2 bases at J, with 23 bases between the two ends. CDR3 DNA: TGTGCCAGTAGTACCTTCGCGGGGGAACTGGCGAAAAACACTGAAGCTTTCTTT. This encodes CASSTFAGELAKNTEAFF. Combining the CDR3 with reference TRBV19 and TRBJ1-1 gives the whole variable domain DGGITQSPKYLFRKEGQNVTLSCEQNLNHDAMYWYRQDPGQGLRLIYYSQIVNDFQKGDIAEGYSVSREKKESFPLTVTSAQKNPTAFYLCASSTFAGELAKNTEAFFGQGTRLTVV.

The J gene is TRBJ2-7, the V gene TRBV27; TRBD2 aligns across 9 bases. Germline CDR1 reads MNHEY; CDR2 reads SMNVEV (reference sequence). V was clipped by 3 bases and J by 3 bases; unmatched bases: 6. The CDR3 is made up of 15 amino acids. This CDR3 reads CASSFPGTSFYEQYF. CDR3 bases: TGTGCCAGCAGTTTCCCCGGGACTAGCTTCTACGAGCAGTACTTC.

This sequence joins TRBV27 and TRBJ2-7, with TRBD1 matching 10 bases. Germline V CDR1 and CDR2: MNHEY, SMNVEV (reference sequence). The V and J ends lost 3 bases and 4 bases, in that order; junction bases with no gene match: 6. The CDR3 contains 15 residues. CDR3 loop: CASSFLQGQGYEQYF. For the CDR3, the DNA is TGTGCCAGCAGTTTTCTCCAGGGACAGGGGTACGAGCAGTACTTC.